This is a list of T cell receptor beta chains from one sample in a study of identical twins. From the 5' RACE reads, TCRdb called clonotypes with MiXCR, one entry per CDR3 protein. The sample holds hundreds of thousands of distinct CDR3 sequences, under 10% seen once. A further study also used this sample, focusing on yellow fever vaccine responses in identical twins.

Sequenced: memory (CD45RO+) T cells sorted from blood. Receptor source: a woman aged 18-30 years in good health. Both conserved end residues are part of each CDR3. A D gene is named only where the DNA matches it firmly. Size tells how often a clone was seen (once, few, many) or the class of an expanded clone, and some rows leave it out.

-	TRBV4-3	TRBJ2-7	many	TGCGCCAGCAGCCAAGGGGCGGGGACAATAAACGAGCAGTACTTC	CASSQGAGTINEQYF
-	TRBV12-3/TRBV12-4	TRBJ1-5	many	TGTGCCAGCAGTTTAGATGGTCAGCCCCAGCATTTT	CASSLDGQPQHF
-	TRBV10-3	TRBJ2-5	many	TGTGCCATCAGTGAGGCTCGAGGAAAAGAGACCCAGTACTTC	CAISEARGKETQYF
-	TRBV6-5	TRBJ1-1	-	TGTGCCAGCAGTTACAAGGGTATAGTTACTGAAGCTTTCTTT	CASSYKGIVTEAFF
TRBD1	TRBV6-1	TRBJ2-7	few	TGTGCCAGCAGACCAATGAACCGCCCAGGGGGCTTGGACGAGCAGTACTTC	CASRPMNRPGGLDEQYF
-	TRBV7-2	TRBJ2-3	many	TGTGCCAGCAGCTTAGGCCCCGGGGGGCAGTATTTT	CASSLGPGGQYF
-	TRBV5-4	TRBJ2-3	few	TGTGCCAGCAGCCCAGAGGGGGGGCTCAGGGCAGATACGCAGTATTTT	CASSPEGGLRADTQYF
TRBD2	TRBV20-1	TRBJ2-1	many	TGCAGTGCTAGAGGGGAAAAAGCGGGGGGGGCCTACAATGAGCAGTTCTTC	CSARGEKAGGAYNEQFF
-	TRBV5-4	TRBJ2-1	many	TGTGCCAGCAGCCCCCTTCAAGGGTTCCACAATGAGCAGTTCTTC	CASSPLQGFHNEQFF
-	TRBV7-7	TRBJ2-3	many	TGTGCTAGCAGCTTGAGTGGTGTTTTCGATACGCAGTATTTT	CASSLSGVFDTQYF
TRBD1	TRBV6-1	TRBJ2-5	many	TGTGCCAGCCTCGACAGGGGGCGGGGGGAGACCCAGTACTTC	CASLDRGRGETQYF
-	TRBV10-3	TRBJ2-2	many	TGTGCCATCAACATGAGCTTCACCGGGGAGCTGTTTTTT	CAINMSFTGELFF
TRBD1	TRBV12-3/TRBV12-4	TRBJ1-6	few	TGTGCCAGCAGTTCCCGGACAGGGAGTTCACCCCTCCACTTT	CASSSRTGSSPLHF
TRBD2	TRBV20-1	TRBJ2-7	-	TGCAGTGCTCTAGCGGTAACCTCCTACGAGCAGTACTTC	CSALAVTSYEQYF
-	TRBV3-1	TRBJ2-1	few	TGTGCCAGCAGCCCCCTGGCACCAGGAATGCAGTTCTTC	CASSPLAPGMQFF
TRBD1	TRBV7-9	TRBJ2-3	-	TGTGCCAGCAGCTTACTTAACAGGGGGCCAGATACGCAGTATTTT	CASSLLNRGPDTQYF
TRBD1	TRBV20-1	TRBJ2-7	few	TGCAGTTCAACAGGGGGCGCGGACGAGCAGTACTTC	CSSTGGADEQYF
-	TRBV18	TRBJ2-1	-	TGTGCCAGCTCACCCCGTCGCAGGGACGATGAGCAGTTCTTC	CASSPRRRDDEQFF
-	TRBV6-5	TRBJ2-7	-	TGTGCCAGCAGTTACGATATCCCGAAGGACTACGAGCAGTACTTC	CASSYDIPKDYEQYF
-	TRBV12-1	TRBJ2-2	-	-	CASSFVGGPGSCFF
TRBD2	TRBV12-3/TRBV12-4	TRBJ2-2	many	TGTGCCAGCAACTCCCGTGGGGGGGGGTTCACCGGGGAGCTGTTTTTT	CASNSRGGGFTGELFF
TRBD2	TRBV6-1	TRBJ2-4	-	TGTGCCAGCAGGCGGGGGGCGATCGGAAACATTCAGTACTTC	CASRRGAIGNIQYF
TRBD1	TRBV18	TRBJ1-2	few	TGTGCCAGCTCACCATCGGGACAGCTCTATGGCTACACCTTC	CASSPSGQLYGYTF
-	TRBV29-1	TRBJ1-6	many	TGCAGCGTCACCCTTGGCTCGGTAGGCCACTTT	CSVTLGSVGHF
-	TRBV7-3	TRBJ2-1	-	TGTGCCAGCAGCTCCGAGCCCTCCTACAATGAGCAGTTCTTC	CASSSEPSYNEQFF
-	TRBV4-3	TRBJ2-2	many	TGCGCCAGCAGCCAACTCAGGAACACCGGGGAGCTGTTTTTT	CASSQLRNTGELFF
-	TRBV29-1	TRBJ1-2	many	TGCAGCGTTGGGGGGGGACCTCTGAACTATGGCTACACCTTC	CSVGGGPLNYGYTF
-	TRBV5-1	TRBJ2-7	-	TGCGCCAGCAGTCGGGACAACGGGACTCCCAGTAACGAGCAGTACTTC	CASSRDNGTPSNEQYF
-	TRBV10-3	TRBJ2-6	many	TGTGCCATCAGTGAGTCAGAGGGATCCGGGGCCAACGTCCTGACTTTC	CAISESEGSGANVLTF
-	TRBV6-2/TRBV6-3	TRBJ2-2	many	TGTGCCAGCGGAGTTGGGGGGAGGACCGGGGAGCTGTTTTTT	CASGVGGRTGELFF
TRBD2	TRBV10-3	TRBJ2-2	many	TGTGCCATCGGAGCGGGAGTCGAGACCGGGGAGCTGTTTTTT	CAIGAGVETGELFF